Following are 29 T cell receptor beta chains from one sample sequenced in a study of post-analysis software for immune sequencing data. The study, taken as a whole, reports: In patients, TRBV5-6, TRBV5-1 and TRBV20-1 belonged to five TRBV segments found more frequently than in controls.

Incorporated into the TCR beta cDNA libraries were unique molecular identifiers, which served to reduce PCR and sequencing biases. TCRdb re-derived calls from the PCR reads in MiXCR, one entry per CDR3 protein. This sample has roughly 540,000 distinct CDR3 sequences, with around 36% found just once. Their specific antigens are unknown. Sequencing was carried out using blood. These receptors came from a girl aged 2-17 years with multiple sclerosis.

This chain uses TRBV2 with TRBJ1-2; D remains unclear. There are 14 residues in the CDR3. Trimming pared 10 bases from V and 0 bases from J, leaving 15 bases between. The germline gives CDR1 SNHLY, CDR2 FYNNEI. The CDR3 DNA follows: TGTGCCAACATAGGGATTACGACTAACTATGGCTACACCTTC. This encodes CANIGITTNYGYTF.

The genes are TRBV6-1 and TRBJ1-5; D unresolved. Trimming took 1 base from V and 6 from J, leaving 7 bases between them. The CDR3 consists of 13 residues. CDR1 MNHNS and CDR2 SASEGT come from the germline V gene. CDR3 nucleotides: TGTGCCAGCAGTGAAGGGAGGGTTCAGCCCCAGCATTTT. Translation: CASSEGRVQPQHF.

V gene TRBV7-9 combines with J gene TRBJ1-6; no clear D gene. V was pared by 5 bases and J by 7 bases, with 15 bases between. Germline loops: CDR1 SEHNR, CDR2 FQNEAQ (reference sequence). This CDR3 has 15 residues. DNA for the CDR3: TGTGCCAGCAGCCCGGCGGAGGGCAGCAATTCACCCCTCCACTTT. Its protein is CASSPAEGSNSPLHF.

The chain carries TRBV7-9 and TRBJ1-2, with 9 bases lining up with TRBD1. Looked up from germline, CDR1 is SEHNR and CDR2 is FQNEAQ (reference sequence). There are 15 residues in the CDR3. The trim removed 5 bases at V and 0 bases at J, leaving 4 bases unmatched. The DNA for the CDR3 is TGTGCCAGCAGCACCTGGGACAGGGCTAACTATGGCTACACCTTC. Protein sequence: CASSTWDRANYGYTF.

DNA for the CDR3: TGCGCCAGCAGCTATTCGGGGACAGGGATTACGGAGACCCAGTACTTC. The encoded protein is CASSYSGTGITETQYF. V usage is TRBV5-1 and J usage is TRBJ2-5; 9 bases are a match to TRBD1. Trimming removed 3 bases from V and 5 bases from J; junction bases left unmatched: 11. CDR3 length: 16 amino acids. From germline, CDR1 is SGHRS and CDR2 YFSETQ.

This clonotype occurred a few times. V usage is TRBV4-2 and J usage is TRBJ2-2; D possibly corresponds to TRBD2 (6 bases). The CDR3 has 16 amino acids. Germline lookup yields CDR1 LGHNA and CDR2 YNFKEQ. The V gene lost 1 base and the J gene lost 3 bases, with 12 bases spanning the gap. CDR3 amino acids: CASSQADYSYTGELFF. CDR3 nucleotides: TGTGCCAGCAGCCAAGCGGACTATTCCTACACCGGGGAGCTGTTTTTT.

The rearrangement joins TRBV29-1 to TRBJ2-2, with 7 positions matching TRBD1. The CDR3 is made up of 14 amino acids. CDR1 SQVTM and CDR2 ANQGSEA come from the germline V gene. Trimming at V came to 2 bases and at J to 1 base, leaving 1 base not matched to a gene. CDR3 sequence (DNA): TGCAGCGTTGAAACAGGGGAGAACACCGGGGAGCTGTTTTTT. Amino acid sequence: CSVETGENTGELFF.

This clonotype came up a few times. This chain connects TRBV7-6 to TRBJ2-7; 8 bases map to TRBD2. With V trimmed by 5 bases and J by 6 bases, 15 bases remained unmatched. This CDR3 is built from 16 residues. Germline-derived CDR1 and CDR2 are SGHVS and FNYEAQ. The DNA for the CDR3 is TGTGCCAGCAGCCCAGACGCGGGGGGCCCCTTTCGCGAGCAGTACTTC. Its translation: CASSPDAGGPFREQYF. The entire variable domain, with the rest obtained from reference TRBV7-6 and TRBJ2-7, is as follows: GAGVSQSPRYKVTKRGQDVALRCDPISGHVSLYWYRQALGQGPEFLTYFNYEAQQDKSGLPNDRFSAERPEGSISTLTIQRTEQRDSAMYRCASSPDAGGPFREQYFGPGTRLTVT.

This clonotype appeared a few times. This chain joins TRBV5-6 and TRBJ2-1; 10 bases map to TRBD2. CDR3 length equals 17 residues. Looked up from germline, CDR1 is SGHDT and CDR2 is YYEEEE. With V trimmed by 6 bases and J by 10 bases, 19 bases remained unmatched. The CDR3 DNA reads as TGTGCCAGCATCTCGGTGAAAGTGAGCGGGGGGGCCACGGAGCAGTTCTTC. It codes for CASISVKVSGGATEQFF. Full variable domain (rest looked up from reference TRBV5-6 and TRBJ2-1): DAGVTQSPTHLIKTRGQQVTLRCSPKSGHDTVSWYQQALGQGPQFIFQYYEEEERQRGNFPDRFSGHQFPNYSSELNVNALLLGDSALYLCASISVKVSGGATEQFFGPGTRLTVL.

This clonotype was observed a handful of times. CDR3 protein: CSARGGGLVETQYF. Written as DNA, the CDR3 is TGCAGTGCTAGGGGAGGGGGACTAGTAGAGACCCAGTACTTC. The chain uses TRBV20-1 and TRBJ2-5; 8 bases match TRBD2. The CDR3 runs to 14 residues. In germline, CDR1 is DFQATT, CDR2 SNEGSKA (reference sequence). The junction had 7 bases not matched to a gene; V was cut back by 3 bases and J by 4 bases.

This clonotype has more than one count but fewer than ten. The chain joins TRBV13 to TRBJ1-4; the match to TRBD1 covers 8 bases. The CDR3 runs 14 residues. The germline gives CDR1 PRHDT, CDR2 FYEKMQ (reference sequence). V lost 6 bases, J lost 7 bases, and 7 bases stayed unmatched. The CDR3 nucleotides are TGTGCCAGCAGGCAGGACAGGGTCGGTGAAAAACTGTTTTTT. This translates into CASRQDRVGEKLFF.

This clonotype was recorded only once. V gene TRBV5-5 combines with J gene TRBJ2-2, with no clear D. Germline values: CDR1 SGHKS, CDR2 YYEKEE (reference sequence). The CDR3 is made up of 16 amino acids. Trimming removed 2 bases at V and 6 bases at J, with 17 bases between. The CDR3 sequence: CASSLGSGIIPGELFF. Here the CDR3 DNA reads TGTGCCAGCAGCTTAGGGTCAGGAATCATTCCCGGGGAGCTGTTTTTT.

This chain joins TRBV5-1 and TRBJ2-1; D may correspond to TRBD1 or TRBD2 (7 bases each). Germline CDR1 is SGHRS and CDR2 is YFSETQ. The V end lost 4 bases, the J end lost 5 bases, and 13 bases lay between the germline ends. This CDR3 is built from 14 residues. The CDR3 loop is CASSGGDSHNEQFF. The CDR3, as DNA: TGCGCCAGCAGCGGGGGGGACAGCCACAATGAGCAGTTCTTC.

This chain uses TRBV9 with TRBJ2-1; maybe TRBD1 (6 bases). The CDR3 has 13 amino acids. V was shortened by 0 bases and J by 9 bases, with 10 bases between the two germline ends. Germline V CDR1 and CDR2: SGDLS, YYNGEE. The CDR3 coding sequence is TGTGCCAGCAGCGTAGTGGGGGCGGGTGAGCAGTTCTTC. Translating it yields CASSVVGAGEQFF.

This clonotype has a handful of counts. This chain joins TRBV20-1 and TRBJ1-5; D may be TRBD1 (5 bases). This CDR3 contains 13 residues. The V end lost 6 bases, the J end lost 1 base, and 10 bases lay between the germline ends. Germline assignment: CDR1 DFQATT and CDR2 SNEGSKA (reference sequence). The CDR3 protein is CSAQTESNQPQHF. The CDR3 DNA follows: TGCAGTGCACAGACAGAGAGCAATCAGCCCCAGCATTTT.

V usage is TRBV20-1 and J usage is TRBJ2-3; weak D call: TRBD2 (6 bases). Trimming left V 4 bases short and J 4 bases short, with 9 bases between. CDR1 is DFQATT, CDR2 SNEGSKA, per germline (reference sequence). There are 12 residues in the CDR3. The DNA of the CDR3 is TGCAGTGCTACTTGGAGGGCAGATACGCAGTATTTT. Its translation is CSATWRADTQYF.

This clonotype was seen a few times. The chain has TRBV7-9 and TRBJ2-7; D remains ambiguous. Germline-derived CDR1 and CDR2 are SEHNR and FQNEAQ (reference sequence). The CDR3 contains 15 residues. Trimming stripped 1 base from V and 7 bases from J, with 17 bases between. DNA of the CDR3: TGTGCCAGCAGCTTAGGTCCCGCCGAAGAATGGGAGCAGTACTTC. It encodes CASSLGPAEEWEQYF.

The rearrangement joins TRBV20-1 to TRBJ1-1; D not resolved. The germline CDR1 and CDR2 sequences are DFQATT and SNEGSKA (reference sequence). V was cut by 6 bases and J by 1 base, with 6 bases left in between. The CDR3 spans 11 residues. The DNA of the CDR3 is TGCAGTGCCGAGAGGAACACTGAAGCTTTCTTT. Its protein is CSAERNTEAFF.

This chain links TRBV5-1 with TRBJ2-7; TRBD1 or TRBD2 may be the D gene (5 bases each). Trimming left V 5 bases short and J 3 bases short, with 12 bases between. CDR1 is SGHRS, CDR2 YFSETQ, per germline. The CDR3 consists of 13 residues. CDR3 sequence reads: CASRPGRNYEQYF. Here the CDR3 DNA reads TGCGCCAGCAGACCGGGACGGAACTACGAGCAGTACTTC.

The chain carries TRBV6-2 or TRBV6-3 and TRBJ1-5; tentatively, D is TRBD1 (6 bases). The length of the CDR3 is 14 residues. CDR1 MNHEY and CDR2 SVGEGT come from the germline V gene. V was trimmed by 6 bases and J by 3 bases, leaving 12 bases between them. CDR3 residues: CASRQGMDNQPQHF. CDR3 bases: TGTGCCAGCAGACAGGGCATGGACAATCAGCCCCAGCATTTT.

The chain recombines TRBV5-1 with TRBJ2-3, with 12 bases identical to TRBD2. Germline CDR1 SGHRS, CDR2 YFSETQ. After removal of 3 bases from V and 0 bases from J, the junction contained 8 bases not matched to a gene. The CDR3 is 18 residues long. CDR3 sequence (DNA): TGCGCCAGCAGCTCTACTAGCGGGGGGAGGCCTAGCACAGATACGCAGTATTTT. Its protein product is CASSSTSGGRPSTDTQYF.

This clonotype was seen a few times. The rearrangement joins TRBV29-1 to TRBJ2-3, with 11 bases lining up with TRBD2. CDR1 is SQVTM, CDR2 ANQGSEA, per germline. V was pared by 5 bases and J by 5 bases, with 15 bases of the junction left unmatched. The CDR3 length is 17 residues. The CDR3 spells CSVQERRLAGIGDTQYF. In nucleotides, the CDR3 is TGCAGCGTTCAGGAACGAAGACTAGCGGGAATAGGAGATACGCAGTATTTT.

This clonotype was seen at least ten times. The CDR3 here is CASSLERLAEGHTQYF. As DNA, the CDR3 is TGCGCCAGCAGCTTGGAACGACTAGCCGAAGGGCATACGCAGTATTTT. The chain recombines TRBV5-1 with TRBJ2-3; 7 nucleotides align to TRBD2. The CDR3 totals 16 residues. J was trimmed by 7 bases and V by 0 bases; bases with no gene match: 11. CDR1 SGHRS and CDR2 YFSETQ come from the germline V gene.

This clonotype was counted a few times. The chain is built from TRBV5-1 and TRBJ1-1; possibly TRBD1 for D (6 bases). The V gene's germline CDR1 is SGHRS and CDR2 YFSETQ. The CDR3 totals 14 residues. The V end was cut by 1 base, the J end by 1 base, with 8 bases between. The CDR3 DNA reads TGCGCCAGCAGCTTGAAGGGGGGGAACACTGAAGCTTTCTTT. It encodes CASSLKGGNTEAFF. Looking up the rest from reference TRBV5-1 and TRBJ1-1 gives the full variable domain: KAGVTQTPRYLIKTRGQQVTLSCSPISGHRSVSWYQQTPGQGLQFLFEYFSETQRNKGNFPGRFSGRQFSNSRSEMNVSTLELGDSALYLCASSLKGGNTEAFFGQGTRLTVV.

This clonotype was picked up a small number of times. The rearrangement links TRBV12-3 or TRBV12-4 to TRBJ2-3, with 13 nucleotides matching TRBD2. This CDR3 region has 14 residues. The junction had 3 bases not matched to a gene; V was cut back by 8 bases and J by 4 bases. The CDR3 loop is CASQTSGGSDTQYF. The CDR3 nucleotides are TGTGCCAGCCAGACTAGCGGGGGGTCAGATACGCAGTATTTT.

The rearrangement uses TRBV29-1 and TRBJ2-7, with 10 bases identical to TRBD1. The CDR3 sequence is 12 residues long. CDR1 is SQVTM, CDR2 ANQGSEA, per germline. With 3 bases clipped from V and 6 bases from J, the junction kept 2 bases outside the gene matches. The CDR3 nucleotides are TGCAGCGTTGAGGGGACAGGGGCCGAGCAGTACTTC. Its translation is CSVEGTGAEQYF.

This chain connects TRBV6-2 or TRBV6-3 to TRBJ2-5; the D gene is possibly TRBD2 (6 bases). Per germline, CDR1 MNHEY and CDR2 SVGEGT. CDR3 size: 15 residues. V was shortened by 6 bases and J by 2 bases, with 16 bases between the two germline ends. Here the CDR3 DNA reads TGTGCCAGCAGACAACCCCGGGACTGGCAAGAGACCCAGTACTTC. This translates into CASRQPRDWQETQYF.

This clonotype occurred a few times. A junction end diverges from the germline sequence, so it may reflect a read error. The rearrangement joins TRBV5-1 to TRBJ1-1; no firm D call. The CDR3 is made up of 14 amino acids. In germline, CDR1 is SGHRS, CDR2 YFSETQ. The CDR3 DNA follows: TGTGCCAGCAGTTTGGCAAGAATGAACACTGAAGCTTTCTTT. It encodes CASSLARMNTEAFF.

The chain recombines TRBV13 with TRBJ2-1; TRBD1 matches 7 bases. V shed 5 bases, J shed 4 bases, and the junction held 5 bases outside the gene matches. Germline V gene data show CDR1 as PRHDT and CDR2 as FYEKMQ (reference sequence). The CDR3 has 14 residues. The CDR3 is CASSDGTAYNEQFF. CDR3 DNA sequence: TGTGCCAGCAGCGACGGGACAGCATACAATGAGCAGTTCTTC.